The 30 T cell receptor beta chains listed next were all sequenced from one sample in a study of blood T cell repertoires in COVID-19. Profiled with immunoSEQ multiplex PCR; TCRdb holds only in-frame clones, not every one. Counted here are a few hundred thousand clones, 90% occurring once; the ten biggest clones make up around 0.93%. The material sequenced was peripheral blood. The receptor source for this set is a woman in her thirties or forties with COVID-19, enrolled during active disease.

The chain has TRBV9 and TRBJ1-1; D is undetermined. V gave up 2 bases and J gave up 2 bases, with 7 bases separating them. The CDR3 totals 13 residues. Germline CDR1 SGDLS, CDR2 YYNGEE. The CDR3: CASSVRGNTEAFF. Written as DNA, the CDR3 is TGTGCCAGCAGCGTGCGAGGAAACACTGAAGCTTTCTTT.

The chain uses TRBV11-2 and TRBJ2-1; TRBD1 is a possible D gene (6 bases). The germline CDR1 and CDR2 sequences are SGHAT and FQNNGV. V was shortened by 5 bases and J by 8 bases, with 19 bases between the two germline ends. The CDR3 is made up of 15 amino acids. The CDR3 bases are TGTGCCAGCAGCACGGCAGGGGTCACCATCTATGAGCAGTTCTTC. Protein product: CASSTAGVTIYEQFF.

V and J are TRBV27 and TRBJ1-1; D perhaps matches TRBD1 (5 bases). The CDR3 length is 13 residues. Germline CDR1 reads MNHEY; CDR2 reads SMNVEV (reference sequence). The V end lost 6 bases, the J end lost 8 bases, and 16 bases lay between the germline ends. The CDR3 DNA reads as TGTGCCAGCAGACGGCAGGGCTTCGGCGAAGCTTTCTTT. Translation: CASRRQGFGEAFF.

The CDR3 protein is CASSVLAGDEQFF. The CDR3 coding sequence is TGTGCCAGCAGTGTACTAGCGGGGGATGAGCAGTTCTTC. The genes are TRBV28 and TRBJ2-1; 11 nucleotides align to TRBD2. The germline V gene has CDR1 MDHEN and CDR2 SYDVKM. J lost 8 bases, V lost 5 bases, and 2 bases had no gene match. The CDR3 consists of 13 residues.

This clone showed up just once. The chain combines TRBV7-9 with TRBJ1-1, with 7 nucleotides matching TRBD1. CDR1 and CDR2 (germline): SEHNR, FQNEAQ (reference sequence). The trim removed 4 bases at V and 4 bases at J, leaving 12 bases unmatched. The CDR3 has 16 residues. CDR3: CASSSTVVQGGTEAFF. The CDR3 region has the DNA TGTGCCAGCAGCTCTACAGTTGTTCAGGGGGGCACTGAAGCTTTCTTT. The full variable domain, with the rest looked up from reference TRBV7-9 and TRBJ1-1, is DTGVSQNPRHKITKRGQNVTFRCDPISEHNRLYWYRQTLGQGPEFLTYFQNEAQLEKSRLLSDRFSAERPKGSFSTLEIQRTEQGDSAMYLCASSSTVVQGGTEAFFGQGTRLTVV.

Comment on this clone: A junction end diverges from the germline sequence, so it may reflect a read error. The chain joins TRBV7-7 to TRBJ1-3; the D gene is possibly TRBD1 (5 bases). The length of the CDR3 is 15 residues. CDR1 and CDR2 from the germline V gene are SSHAT and FNYEAQ (reference sequence). This CDR3 reads CASSRDSSPGNTIYF. The CDR3 nucleotides read TGTGCTAGCAGTCGAGACAGCTCACCTGGAAACACCATATATTTT. Based on the CDR3 plus reference TRBV7-7 and TRBJ1-3, the full variable domain is GAGVSQSPRYKVTKRGQDVTLRCDPISSHATLYWYQQALGQGPEFLTYFNYEAQPDKSGLPSDRFSAERPEGSISTLTIQRTEQRDSAMYRCASSRDSSPGNTIYFGEGSWLTVV.

The CDR3 loop is CASSPSSLTDTQYF. As DNA, the CDR3 is TGTGCCAGCAGTCCCTCCTCCCTTACAGATACGCAGTATTTT. The chain joins TRBV28 to TRBJ2-3; D gene ambiguous. CDR3 length equals 14 residues. Germline assignment: CDR1 MDHEN and CDR2 SYDVKM. V was pared by 5 bases and J by 3 bases, with 12 bases between. The variable domain in full, completed from reference TRBV28 and TRBJ2-3, reads DVKVTQSSRYLVKRTGEKVFLECVQDMDHENMFWYRQDPGLGLRLIYFSYDVKMKEKGDIPEGYSVSREKKERFSLILESASTNQTSMYLCASSPSSLTDTQYFGPGTRLTVL.

This chain links TRBV3-1 (or the pseudogene TRBV3-2) with TRBJ1-2, with 11 nucleotides matching TRBD1. Germline V gives CDR1 LGHDT, CDR2 YNNKEL (reference sequence). The ends lost 3 bases at V and 3 bases at J; junction bases unmatched: 3. The CDR3 is made up of 15 amino acids. The CDR3 sequence is CASSHGTGGYYGYTF. In DNA form, the CDR3 reads TGTGCCAGCAGCCATGGGACAGGGGGATACTATGGCTACACCTTC.

The chain carries TRBV24-1 and TRBJ2-2; 8 bases match TRBD1. The germline V gene has CDR1 KGHDR and CDR2 SFDVKD. CDR3 length: 16 residues. V lost 2 bases and J lost 0; bases outside the gene matches: 1. As DNA, the CDR3 is TGTGCCACCAGTGATTGGGGACAGGCGAACACCGGGGAGCTGTTTTTT. Its protein is CATSDWGQANTGELFF.

This clone has only one observation. V and J are TRBV6-6 and TRBJ1-1; D perhaps matches TRBD1 (5 bases). The CDR3 has 14 amino acids. Trimming left V 8 bases short and J 11 bases short, with 24 bases between. Germline V gene lookup returns CDR1 MNHNY and CDR2 SVGAGI (reference sequence). The CDR3 sequence: CASVHNLAGTRAFF. The DNA for the CDR3 is TGTGCCAGCGTACACAATCTGGCCGGGACTCGGGCTTTCTTT.

The chain carries TRBV7-9 and TRBJ2-3; 8 bases align to TRBD1. Unmatched junction bases numbered 14, after V lost 5 bases and J lost 1 base. Germline V lookup: CDR1 SEHNR, CDR2 FQNEAQ (reference sequence). The CDR3 contains 18 residues. The CDR3 reads CASSPLALRGLGTDTQYF. In DNA form, the CDR3 reads TGTGCCAGCAGCCCCTTGGCCCTCAGGGGGCTAGGCACAGATACGCAGTATTTT.

In this sample, this clone turned up once. This chain joins TRBV11-3 and TRBJ1-2, with D possibly TRBD1 on 6 matching bases. V dropped 1 base and J dropped 0 bases, with 21 bases sitting between them. This CDR3 spans 19 amino acids. The germline V gene has CDR1 SGHNT and CDR2 YENEEA. CDR3 loop: CASSLVFRDTEQANYGYTF. The DNA of the CDR3 is TGTGCCAGCAGCTTAGTCTTTAGGGACACCGAACAAGCTAACTATGGCTACACCTTC.

This clone appeared a few times. The rearrangement joins TRBV5-4 to TRBJ1-1, with D perhaps matching TRBD1 (6 bases). V was trimmed by 5 bases and J by 2 bases, leaving 28 bases between them. Per germline, CDR1 SGHNT and CDR2 YYREEE (reference sequence). The CDR3 has 19 residues. CDR3 sequence: CASSLLYPGRGRGNTEAFF. The CDR3, as DNA: TGTGCCAGCAGTCTACTCTACCCCGGCAGGGGAAGAGGAAACACTGAAGCTTTCTTT.

This clone has just a few counts. The V call is TRBV2, the J call TRBJ2-7; possibly TRBD2 for D (5 bases). Germline V gene lookup returns CDR1 SNHLY and CDR2 FYNNEI. The CDR3 runs 14 residues. V lost 6 bases and J lost 1, with 13 bases in between. CDR3: CASRLRGLSYEQYF. The CDR3 nucleotides read TGTGCCAGCAGGCTTCGGGGTTTATCCTACGAGCAGTACTTC.

The genes are TRBV9 and TRBJ2-1, with 7 bases that match TRBD2. The CDR3 is 14 amino acids. Germline-derived CDR1 and CDR2 are SGDLS and YYNGEE. J gave up 4 bases and V 6 bases, and 7 bases lay outside the gene matches. CDR3 protein: CASKASGPYNEQFF. CDR3 nucleotides: TGTGCCAGCAAAGCTAGCGGCCCTTACAATGAGCAGTTCTTC.

This rearrangement joins TRBV5-4 to TRBJ2-3; TRBD2 aligns across 16 bases. This CDR3 has 18 residues. Trimming cost V 4 bases and J 1 base; bases outside gene matches: 6. Germline CDR1 is SGHNT and CDR2 is YYREEE (reference sequence). CDR3 amino acids: CASSPGLAGGMGTDTQYF. The CDR3 nucleotides read TGTGCCAGCAGCCCGGGACTAGCGGGAGGGATGGGCACAGATACGCAGTATTTT.

The J gene is TRBJ2-6, the V gene TRBV7-3, with D uncertain. V was pared by 0 bases and J by 2 bases, with 5 bases between. Germline lookup yields CDR1 SGHTA and CDR2 FQGTGA. CDR3 size: 15 residues. The CDR3 DNA reads as TGTGCCAGCAGCTTAACTAGAGCTGGGGCCAACGTCCTGACTTTC. It encodes CASSLTRAGANVLTF.

Concerning this clone itself: The same CDR3 can be traced to other DNA sequences in this sample. The chain combines TRBV3-1 (or the pseudogene TRBV3-2) with TRBJ2-7; 12 positions agree with TRBD2. Trimming removed 4 bases from V and 1 base from J; junction bases left unmatched: 2. Germline V gene sequence: CDR1 LGHDT, CDR2 YNNKEL (reference sequence). The CDR3 loop spans 15 amino acids. For the CDR3, the DNA is TGTGCCAGCAGCCCCGGACTAGCGGGGTCCTACGAGCAGTACTTC. Encoded protein: CASSPGLAGSYEQYF.

V usage is TRBV4-1 and J usage is TRBJ1-1; 7 bases fit TRBD1. In germline, CDR1 is MGHRA, CDR2 YSYEKL. CDR3 size: 20 residues. J gave up 1 base and V 3 bases, and 20 bases lay outside the gene matches. The CDR3, as DNA: TGCGCCAGCAGCCAGAGGCCGGGACAGCCCTTTGGGGACCCGAACACTGAAGCTTTCTTT. Its translation: CASSQRPGQPFGDPNTEAFF.

The rearrangement joins TRBV7-9 to TRBJ2-7; a weak D match, TRBD1 (6 bases). The CDR3 extends over 13 amino acids. Trimming pared 4 bases from V and 2 bases from J, leaving 9 bases between. Germline V gene sequence: CDR1 SEHNR, CDR2 FQNEAQ (reference sequence). CDR3 bases: TGTGCCAGCAGCTACGGGACACCCTACGAGCAGTACTTC. This encodes CASSYGTPYEQYF.

The CDR3 reads CASSGAGVSNQPQHF. The CDR3 region has the DNA TGCGCCAGCAGTGGGGCAGGGGTTAGCAATCAGCCCCAGCATTTT. The J gene is TRBJ1-5, the V gene TRBV23-1, with D possibly TRBD1 on 6 matching bases. TRBV23-1 has ORF status, its function being uncertain. V was pared by 5 bases and J by 0 bases, with 11 bases between. This CDR3 has 15 residues.

The V gene is TRBV7-9, the J gene TRBJ1-1; D is perhaps TRBD1 (5 bases). Trimming shortened V by 2 bases and J by 6 bases, and 10 bases separated the two germline ends. This CDR3 is built from 13 residues. The germline CDR1 and CDR2 sequences are SEHNR and FQNEAQ (reference sequence). The CDR3 reads CASSLFVGAEAFF. CDR3 DNA: TGTGCCAGCAGCTTATTCGTAGGGGCTGAAGCTTTCTTT.

V and J are TRBV19 and TRBJ1-2; D ambiguous. The CDR3 covers 14 residues. CDR1 is LNHDA and CDR2 is SQIVND in the germline V gene (reference sequence). V was shortened by 3 bases and J by 0 bases, with 8 bases between the two germline ends. The CDR3, as DNA: TGTGCCAGTAGTATGAGGGCGGCTAACTATGGCTACACCTTC. Its protein product is CASSMRAANYGYTF.

This rearrangement joins TRBV9 to TRBJ2-3; 13 nucleotides line up with TRBD2. This CDR3 is 18 amino acids long. With V trimmed by 4 bases and J by 3 bases, 11 bases remained unmatched. Looked up from germline, CDR1 is SGDLS and CDR2 is YYNGEE. CDR3 nucleotides: TGTGCCAGCAGCTCCCGAAGGACTAGCGGGAGAAGGACAGATACGCAGTATTTT. Translated: CASSSRRTSGRRTDTQYF.

The chain uses TRBV5-6 and TRBJ1-5; D unresolved. The CDR3 covers 14 residues. Germline assignment: CDR1 SGHDT and CDR2 YYEEEE. Between the trimmed V and J ends, which lost 7 bases and 0 bases, there was a span of 11 bases. DNA for the CDR3: TGTGCCAGCGCCGTGAGTTATAGCAATCAGCCCCAGCATTTT. Protein sequence: CASAVSYSNQPQHF.

The gene calls are TRBV5-1 and TRBJ2-7, with no clear D. Germline loops: CDR1 SGHRS, CDR2 YFSETQ. There are 13 residues in the CDR3. V was trimmed by 4 bases and J by 0 bases, leaving 8 bases between them. CDR3 sequence reads: CASSAGDSYEQYF. The DNA for the CDR3 is TGCGCCAGCAGCGCAGGCGACTCCTACGAGCAGTACTTC.

The J gene is TRBJ1-5, the V gene TRBV6-1; D possibly corresponds to TRBD1 (5 bases). Germline CDR1 reads MNHNS; CDR2 reads SASEGT. This CDR3 is built from 17 residues. V was cut by 4 bases and J by 1 base, with 17 bases left in between. Here the CDR3 reads CASSVVLPWTSNQPQHF. The CDR3 DNA follows: TGTGCCAGCAGTGTGGTCCTTCCGTGGACAAGCAATCAGCCCCAGCATTTT.

The chain is built from TRBV12-5 and TRBJ1-6, with 9 bases lining up with TRBD1. This CDR3 has 15 residues. Germline CDR1 reads LGHNT; CDR2 reads FRNRAP. Trimming at V came to 6 bases and at J to 6 bases, leaving 6 bases not matched to a gene. Written as DNA, the CDR3 is TGTGCTAGTGGGCCGCGGGACAGGGTTAATTCACCCCTCCACTTT. Translation gives CASGPRDRVNSPLHF. The entire variable domain, with the rest obtained from reference TRBV12-5 and TRBJ1-6, is as follows: DARVTQTPRHKVTEMGQEVTMRCQPILGHNTVFWYRQTMMQGLELLAYFRNRAPLDDSGMPKDRFSAEMPDATLATLKIQPSEPRDSAVYFCASGPRDRVNSPLHFGNGTRLTVT.

The rearrangement joins TRBV7-2 to TRBJ2-1; tentative D call: TRBD2 (7 bases). Looked up from germline, CDR1 is SGHTA and CDR2 is FQGNSA. This CDR3 is built from 15 residues. V was clipped by 8 bases and J by 0 bases, with 14 bases between them. CDR3 loop: CASSRGASSYNEQFF. CDR3 nucleotide sequence: TGTGCCAGCTCTCGGGGGGCGAGCTCCTACAATGAGCAGTTCTTC.

This rearrangement joins TRBV2 to TRBJ1-5, with a weak D call TRBD1 (5 bases). The CDR3 runs to 15 residues. The V gene's germline CDR1 is SNHLY and CDR2 FYNNEI. V lost 6 bases and J lost 6, with 18 bases in between. CDR3 loop: CASRLDPRQGQPQHF. CDR3 nucleotide sequence: TGTGCCAGCAGACTGGACCCCAGGCAGGGTCAGCCCCAGCATTTT.